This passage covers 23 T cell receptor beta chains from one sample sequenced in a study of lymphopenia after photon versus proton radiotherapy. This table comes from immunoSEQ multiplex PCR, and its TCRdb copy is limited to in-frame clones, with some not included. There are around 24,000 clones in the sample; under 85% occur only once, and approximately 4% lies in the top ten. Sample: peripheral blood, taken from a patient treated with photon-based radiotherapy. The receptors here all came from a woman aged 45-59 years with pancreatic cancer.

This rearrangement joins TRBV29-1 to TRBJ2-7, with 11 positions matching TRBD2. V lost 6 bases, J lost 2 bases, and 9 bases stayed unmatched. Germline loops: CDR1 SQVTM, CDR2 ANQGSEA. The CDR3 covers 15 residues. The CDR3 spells CSVDGLAGGPYEQYF. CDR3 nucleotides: TGCAGCGTCGATGGACTAGCGGGCGGGCCCTACGAGCAGTACTTC.

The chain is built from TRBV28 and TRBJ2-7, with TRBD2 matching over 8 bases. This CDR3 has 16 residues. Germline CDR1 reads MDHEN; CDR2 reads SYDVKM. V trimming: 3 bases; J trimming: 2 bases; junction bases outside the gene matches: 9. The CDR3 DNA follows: TGTGCCAGCAGTTTTCGGGCGGGAGGAGTCCCCTACGAGCAGTACTTC. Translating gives CASSFRAGGVPYEQYF. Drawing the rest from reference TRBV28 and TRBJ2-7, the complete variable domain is DVKVTQSSRYLVKRTGEKVFLECVQDMDHENMFWYRQDPGLGLRLIYFSYDVKMKEKGDIPEGYSVSREKKERFSLILESASTNQTSMYLCASSFRAGGVPYEQYFGPGTRLTVT.

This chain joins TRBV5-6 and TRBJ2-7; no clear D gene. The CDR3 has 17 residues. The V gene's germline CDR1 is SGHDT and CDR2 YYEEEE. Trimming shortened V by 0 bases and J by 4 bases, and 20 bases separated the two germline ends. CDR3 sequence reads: CASSLGVNSPRSYEQYF. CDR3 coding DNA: TGTGCCAGCAGCTTGGGGGTCAATTCACCTAGGAGTTACGAGCAGTACTTC.

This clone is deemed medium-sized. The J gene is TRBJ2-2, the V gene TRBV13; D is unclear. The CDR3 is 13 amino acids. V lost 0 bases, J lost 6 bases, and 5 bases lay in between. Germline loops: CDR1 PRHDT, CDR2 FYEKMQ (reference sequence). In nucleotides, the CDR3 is TGTGCCAGCAGCTTAGGCAGCGCCGGGGAGCTGTTTTTT. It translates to CASSLGSAGELFF.

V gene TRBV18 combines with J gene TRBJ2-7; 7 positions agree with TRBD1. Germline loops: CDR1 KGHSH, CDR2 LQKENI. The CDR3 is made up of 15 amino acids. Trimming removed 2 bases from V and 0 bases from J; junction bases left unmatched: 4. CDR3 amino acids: CASSPYRDSSYEQYF. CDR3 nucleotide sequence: TGTGCCAGCTCACCATACAGGGACAGCTCCTACGAGCAGTACTTC.

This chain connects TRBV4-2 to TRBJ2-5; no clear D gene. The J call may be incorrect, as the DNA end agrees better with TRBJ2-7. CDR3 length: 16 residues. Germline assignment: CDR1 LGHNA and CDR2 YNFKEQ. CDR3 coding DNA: TGTGCCAGCAGCCAAGAGTTAAGTTCCGCTATCTACGAGCAGTACTTC. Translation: CASSQELSSAIYEQYF.

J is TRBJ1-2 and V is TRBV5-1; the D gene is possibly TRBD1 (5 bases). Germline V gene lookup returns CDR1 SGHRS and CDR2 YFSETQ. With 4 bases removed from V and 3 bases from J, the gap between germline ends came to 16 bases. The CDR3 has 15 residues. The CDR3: CASSRSGLEDYGYTF. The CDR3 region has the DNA TGCGCCAGCAGCCGATCGGGACTTGAGGACTATGGCTACACCTTC.

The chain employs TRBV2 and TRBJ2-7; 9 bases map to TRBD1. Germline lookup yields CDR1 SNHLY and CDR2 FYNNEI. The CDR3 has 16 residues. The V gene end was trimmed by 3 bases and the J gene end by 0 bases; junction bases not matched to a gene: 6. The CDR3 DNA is TGTGCCAGCAGTGAGTTATGGGACAGGGTCTCCTACGAGCAGTACTTC. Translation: CASSELWDRVSYEQYF.

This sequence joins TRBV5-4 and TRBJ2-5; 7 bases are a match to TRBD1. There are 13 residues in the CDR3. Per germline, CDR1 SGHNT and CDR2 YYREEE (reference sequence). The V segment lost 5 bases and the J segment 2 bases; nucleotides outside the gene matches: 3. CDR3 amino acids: CASSKGQQETQYF. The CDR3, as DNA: TGTGCCAGCAGTAAGGGACAGCAAGAGACCCAGTACTTC.

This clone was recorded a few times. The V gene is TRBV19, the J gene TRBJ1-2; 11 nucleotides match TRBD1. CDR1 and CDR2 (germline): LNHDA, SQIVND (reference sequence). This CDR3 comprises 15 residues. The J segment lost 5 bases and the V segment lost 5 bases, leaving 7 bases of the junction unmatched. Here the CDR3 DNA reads TGTGCCAGTAGTGCGAGGACAGGGGGCTTGTATGGCTACACCTTC. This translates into CASSARTGGLYGYTF.

CDR3 DNA sequence: TGTGCCAGTAGACCAAACTCCAGGACAACGTTTCGCGGGGACACTGAAGCTTTCTTT. It translates to CASRPNSRTTFRGDTEAFF. The V gene is TRBV19, the J gene TRBJ1-1; TRBD1 might be the D (5 bases). This CDR3 contains 19 residues. Germline V gene lookup returns CDR1 LNHDA and CDR2 SQIVND (reference sequence). V was clipped by 6 bases and J by 3 bases, with 29 bases between them.

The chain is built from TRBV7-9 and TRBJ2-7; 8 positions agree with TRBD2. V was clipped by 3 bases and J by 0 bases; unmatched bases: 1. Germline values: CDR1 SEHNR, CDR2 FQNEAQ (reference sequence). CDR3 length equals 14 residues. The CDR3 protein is CASSFSGISYEQYF. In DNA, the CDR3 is TGTGCCAGCAGCTTTAGCGGGATCTCCTACGAGCAGTACTTC.

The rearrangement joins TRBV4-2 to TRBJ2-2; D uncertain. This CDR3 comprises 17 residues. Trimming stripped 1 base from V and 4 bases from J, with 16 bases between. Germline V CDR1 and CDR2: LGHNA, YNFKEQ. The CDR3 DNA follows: TGTGCCAGCAGCCAAGCATTCGCTGGCGGACCCACCGGGGAGCTGTTTTTT. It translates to CASSQAFAGGPTGELFF.

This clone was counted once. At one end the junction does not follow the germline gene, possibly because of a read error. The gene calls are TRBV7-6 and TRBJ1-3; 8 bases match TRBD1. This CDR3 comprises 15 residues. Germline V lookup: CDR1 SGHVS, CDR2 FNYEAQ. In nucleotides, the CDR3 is TGTGCCGGCAGCCGGACAGGGACCTCTGGAAACACCATATATTTT. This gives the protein CAGSRTGTSGNTIYF. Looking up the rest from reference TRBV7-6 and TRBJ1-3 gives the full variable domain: GAGVSQSPRYKVTKRGQDVALRCDPISGHVSLYWYRQALGQGPEFLTYFNYEAQQDKSGLPNDRFSAERPEGSISTLTIQRTEQRDSAMYRCAGSRTGTSGNTIYFGEGSWLTVV.

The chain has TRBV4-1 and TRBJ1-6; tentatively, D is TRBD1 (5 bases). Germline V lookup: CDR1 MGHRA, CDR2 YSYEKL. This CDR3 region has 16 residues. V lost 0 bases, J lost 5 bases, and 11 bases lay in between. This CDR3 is CASSQESGLNNSPLHF. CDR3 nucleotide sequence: TGCGCCAGCAGCCAAGAATCGGGACTTAATAATTCACCCCTCCACTTT.

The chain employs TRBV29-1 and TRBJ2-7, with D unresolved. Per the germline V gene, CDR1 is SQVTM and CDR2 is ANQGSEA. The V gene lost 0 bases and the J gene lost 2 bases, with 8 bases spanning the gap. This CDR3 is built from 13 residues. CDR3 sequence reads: CSVEDRAAYEQYF. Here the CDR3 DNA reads TGCAGCGTTGAAGACAGAGCCGCCTACGAGCAGTACTTC.

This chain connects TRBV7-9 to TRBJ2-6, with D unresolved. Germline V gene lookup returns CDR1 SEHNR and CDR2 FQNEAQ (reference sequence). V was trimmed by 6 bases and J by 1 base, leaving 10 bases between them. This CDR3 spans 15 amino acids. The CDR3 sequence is CASSLDGSGANVLTF. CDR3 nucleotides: TGTGCCAGCAGTTTGGACGGTTCTGGGGCCAACGTCCTGACTTTC.

The CDR3 is CATSRYVRSPYGYTF. The CDR3 DNA reads as TGTGCCACCAGCAGATATGTCCGGTCCCCCTATGGCTACACCTTC. The chain uses TRBV15 and TRBJ1-2; unclear D gene. The CDR3 length is 15 residues. V lost 2 bases to trimming and J lost 4 bases, with 14 bases between them. Germline CDR1 and CDR2: LNHNV and YYDKDF (reference sequence).

CDR3 bases: TGTGCCAGCAGCTTAAGCGGGAGTGGAGGAGATACGCAGTATTTT. Translated: CASSLSGSGGDTQYF. The chain combines TRBV5-4 with TRBJ2-3; 8 nucleotides align to TRBD2. From germline, CDR1 is SGHNT and CDR2 YYREEE (reference sequence). J gave up 5 bases and V 2 bases, and 7 bases lay outside the gene matches. The CDR3 has 15 amino acids.

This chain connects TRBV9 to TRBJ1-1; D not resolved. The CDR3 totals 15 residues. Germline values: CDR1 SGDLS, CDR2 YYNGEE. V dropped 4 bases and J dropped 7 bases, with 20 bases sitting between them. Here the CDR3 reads CASSPSILTKFEAFF. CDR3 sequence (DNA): TGTGCCAGCAGCCCCTCGATTCTGACCAAGTTTGAAGCTTTCTTT.

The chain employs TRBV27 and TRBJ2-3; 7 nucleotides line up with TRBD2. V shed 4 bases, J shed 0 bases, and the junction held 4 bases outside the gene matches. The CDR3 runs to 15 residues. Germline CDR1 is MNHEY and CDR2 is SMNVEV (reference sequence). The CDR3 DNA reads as TGTGCCAGCAGTTCACGGACTAGGAGCACAGATACGCAGTATTTT. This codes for CASSSRTRSTDTQYF.

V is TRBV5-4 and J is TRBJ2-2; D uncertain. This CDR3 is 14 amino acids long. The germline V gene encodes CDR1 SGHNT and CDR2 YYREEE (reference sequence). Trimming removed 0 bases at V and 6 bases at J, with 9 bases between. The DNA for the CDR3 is TGTGCCAGCAGCTTGGGGCCAGAGGCCGGGGAGCTGTTTTTT. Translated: CASSLGPEAGELFF.

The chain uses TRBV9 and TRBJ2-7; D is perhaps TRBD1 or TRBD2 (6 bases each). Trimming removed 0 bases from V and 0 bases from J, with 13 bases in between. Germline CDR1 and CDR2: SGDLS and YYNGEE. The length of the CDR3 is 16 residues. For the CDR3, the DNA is TGTGCCAGCAGCGTAGGGGTGGGGGGCACCTCCTACGAGCAGTACTTC. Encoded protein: CASSVGVGGTSYEQYF.